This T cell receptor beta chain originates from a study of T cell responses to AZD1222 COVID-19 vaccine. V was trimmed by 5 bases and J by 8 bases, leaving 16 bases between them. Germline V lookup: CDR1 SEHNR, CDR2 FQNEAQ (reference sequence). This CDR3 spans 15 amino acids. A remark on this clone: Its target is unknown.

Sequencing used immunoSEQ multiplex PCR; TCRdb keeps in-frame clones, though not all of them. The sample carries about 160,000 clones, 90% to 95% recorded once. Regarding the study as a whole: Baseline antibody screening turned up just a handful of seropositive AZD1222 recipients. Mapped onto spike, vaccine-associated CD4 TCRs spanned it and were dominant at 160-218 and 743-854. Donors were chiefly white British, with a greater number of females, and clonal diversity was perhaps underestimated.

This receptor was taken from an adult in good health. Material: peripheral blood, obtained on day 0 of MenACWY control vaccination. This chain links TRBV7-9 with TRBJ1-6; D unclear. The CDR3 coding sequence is TGTGCCAGCAGCCCCCTGGAGGGAGTTTATTCACCCCTCCACTTT. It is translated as CASSPLEGVYSPLHF. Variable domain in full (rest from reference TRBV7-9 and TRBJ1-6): DTGVSQNPRHKITKRGQNVTFRCDPISEHNRLYWYRQTLGQGPEFLTYFQNEAQLEKSRLLSDRFSAERPKGSFSTLEIQRTEQGDSAMYLCASSPLEGVYSPLHFGNGTRLTVT.